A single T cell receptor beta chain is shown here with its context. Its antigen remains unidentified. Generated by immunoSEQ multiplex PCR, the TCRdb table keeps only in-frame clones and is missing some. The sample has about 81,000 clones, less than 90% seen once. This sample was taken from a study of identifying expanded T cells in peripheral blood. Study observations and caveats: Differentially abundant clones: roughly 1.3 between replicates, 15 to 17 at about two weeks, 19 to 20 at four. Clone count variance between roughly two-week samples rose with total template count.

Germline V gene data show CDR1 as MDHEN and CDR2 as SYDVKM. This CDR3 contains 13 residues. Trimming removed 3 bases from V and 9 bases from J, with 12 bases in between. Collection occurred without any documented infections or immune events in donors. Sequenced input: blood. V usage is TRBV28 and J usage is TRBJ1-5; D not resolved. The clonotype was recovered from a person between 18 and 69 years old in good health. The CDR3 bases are TGTGCCAGCAGTTTCTCAAGGGCCAGGCCCCAGCATTTT. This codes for CASSFSRARPQHF.